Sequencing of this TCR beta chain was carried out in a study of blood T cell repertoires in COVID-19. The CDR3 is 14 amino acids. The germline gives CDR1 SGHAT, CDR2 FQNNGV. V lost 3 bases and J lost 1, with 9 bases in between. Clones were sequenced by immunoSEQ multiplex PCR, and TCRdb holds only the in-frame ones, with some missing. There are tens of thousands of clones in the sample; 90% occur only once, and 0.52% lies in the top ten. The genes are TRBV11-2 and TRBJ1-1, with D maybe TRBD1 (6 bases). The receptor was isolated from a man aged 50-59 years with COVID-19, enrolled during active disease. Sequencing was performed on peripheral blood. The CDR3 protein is CASSFRQENTEAFF. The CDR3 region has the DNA TGTGCCAGCAGCTTTAGACAGGAGAACACTGAAGCTTTCTTT.